This T cell receptor (beta chain) stems from a study of cytomegalovirus exposure and HLA in healthy donors. Vbeta (60) and Jbeta (13) primers were used in the PCR. Profiled with immunoSEQ multiplex PCR; TCRdb holds only in-frame clones, not every one. The table includes approximately 97,000 clones, about three quarters detected once. The CDR3 totals 16 residues. Trimming cost V 0 bases and J 4 bases, with 17 bases left between them. Germline CDR1 reads SGDLS; CDR2 reads YYNGEE. The clonotype comes from a man between 35 and 55 years old in good health and CMV-seronegative. Sequencing used PBMCs. The chain couples TRBV9 to TRBJ2-7; a weak D match, TRBD1 (6 bases). This chain's CDR3 is CASSVAGDTTLYEQYF. The CDR3 region has the DNA TGTGCCAGCAGCGTAGCTGGGGACACCACCCTGTACGAGCAGTACTTC.